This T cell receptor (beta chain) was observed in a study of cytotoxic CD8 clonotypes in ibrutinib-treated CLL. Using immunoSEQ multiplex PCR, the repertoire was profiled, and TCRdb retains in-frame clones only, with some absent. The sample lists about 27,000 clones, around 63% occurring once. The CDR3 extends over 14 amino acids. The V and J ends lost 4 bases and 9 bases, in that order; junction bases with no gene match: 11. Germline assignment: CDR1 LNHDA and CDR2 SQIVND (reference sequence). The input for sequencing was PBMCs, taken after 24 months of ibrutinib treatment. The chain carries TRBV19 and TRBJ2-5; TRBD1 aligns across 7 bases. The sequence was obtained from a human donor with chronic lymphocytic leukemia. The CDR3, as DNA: TGTGCCAGTAGTACAGGGACGCCCCAGGGGGCCCAGTACTTC. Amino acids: CASSTGTPQGAQYF.